This T cell receptor beta chain is from a study of blood T cells in healthy people across ages. The V gene's germline CDR1 is MNHNY and CDR2 SVGAGI (reference sequence). This CDR3 spans 14 amino acids. V shed 5 bases and J 11 bases; nucleotides not matched to a gene: 11. Notes on the study in general: Diversity figures derived from one million T cells were judged to underestimate the true value.

A second PCR, run for about 6 to 11 cycles, used a sample-barcoded 5' primer plus a J-beta primer mix. From each sample, at least 2.5 million paired-end reads containing CDR3 were obtained. TCRdb fed the 5' RACE reads into MiXCR, producing one record per CDR3 protein. The repertoire holds about 930,000 distinct CDR3 sequences, about 28% seen once, with about 10% in the top ten. For this clonotype: Its target is unknown.

Caucasian, healthy and from Russia, the donors were aged between roughly 6 and 95. The same sample was also used in a study of T cells of mothers and their children. From that report: Sample barcodes and 2-4 random nucleotides came from the second PCR's M1S primer.

The J gene is TRBJ1-2, the V gene TRBV6-6; TRBD1 matches 10 bases. The source material was blood. The sequence came from a woman aged 35 to 49 in good health. The CDR3, as DNA: TGTGCCAGCAGTACCGGGACAGGGGCTTCTTCTTACACCTTC. The encoded protein is CASSTGTGASSYTF.